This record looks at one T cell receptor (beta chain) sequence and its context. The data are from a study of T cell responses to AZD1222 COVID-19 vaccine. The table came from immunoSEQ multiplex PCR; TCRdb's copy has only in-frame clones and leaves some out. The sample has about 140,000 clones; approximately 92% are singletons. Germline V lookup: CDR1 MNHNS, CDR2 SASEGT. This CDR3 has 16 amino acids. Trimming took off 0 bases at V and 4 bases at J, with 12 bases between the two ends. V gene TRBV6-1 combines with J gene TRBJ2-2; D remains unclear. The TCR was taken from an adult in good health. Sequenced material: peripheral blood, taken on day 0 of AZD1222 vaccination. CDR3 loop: CASSEAQTFGTGELFF. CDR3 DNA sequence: TGTGCCAGCAGTGAAGCGCAAACTTTTGGCACCGGGGAGCTGTTTTTT.